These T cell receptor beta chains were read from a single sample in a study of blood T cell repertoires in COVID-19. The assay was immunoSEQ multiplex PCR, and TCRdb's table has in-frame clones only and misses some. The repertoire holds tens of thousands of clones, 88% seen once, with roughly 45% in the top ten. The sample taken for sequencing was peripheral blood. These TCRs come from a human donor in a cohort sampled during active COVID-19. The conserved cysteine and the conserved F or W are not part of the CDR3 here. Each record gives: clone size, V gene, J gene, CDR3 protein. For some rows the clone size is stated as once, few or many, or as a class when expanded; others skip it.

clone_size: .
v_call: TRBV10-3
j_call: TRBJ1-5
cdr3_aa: AISEDIAPMGQPQH

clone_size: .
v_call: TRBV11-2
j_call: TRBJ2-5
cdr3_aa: ASSSGLAGGLETQY

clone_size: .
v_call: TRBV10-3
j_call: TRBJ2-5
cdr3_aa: AIAGQGAGQETQY

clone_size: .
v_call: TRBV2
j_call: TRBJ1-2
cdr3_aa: ASSEGQGTTIFGYT

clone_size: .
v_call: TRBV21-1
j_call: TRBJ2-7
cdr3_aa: ASSSVGRLAGRLLPYEQY

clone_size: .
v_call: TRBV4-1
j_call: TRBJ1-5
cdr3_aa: ASSQTPTGNQPQH

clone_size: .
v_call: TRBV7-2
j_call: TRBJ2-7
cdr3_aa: ASATAHSYEQY

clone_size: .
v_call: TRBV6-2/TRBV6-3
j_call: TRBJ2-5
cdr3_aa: ASSSAKGEGWKTQY

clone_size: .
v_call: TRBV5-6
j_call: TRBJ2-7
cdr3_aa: ASSFPGQGWIGEQY

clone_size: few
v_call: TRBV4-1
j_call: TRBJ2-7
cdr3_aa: ASSQDSGLADSYEQY

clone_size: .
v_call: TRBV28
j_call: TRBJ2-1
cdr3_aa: ASSPAGSRNEQF

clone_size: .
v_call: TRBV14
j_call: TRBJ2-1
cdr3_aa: ATSLGLAGADEQF

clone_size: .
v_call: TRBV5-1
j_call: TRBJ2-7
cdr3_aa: ASSLMALAGGNEQY

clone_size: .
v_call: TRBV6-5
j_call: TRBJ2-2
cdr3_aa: ASSYREGELF

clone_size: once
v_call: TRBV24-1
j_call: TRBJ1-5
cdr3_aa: ATSDRQDQPQH

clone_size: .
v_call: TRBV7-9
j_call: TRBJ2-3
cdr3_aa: ASSLYGGQASTSTDTQY

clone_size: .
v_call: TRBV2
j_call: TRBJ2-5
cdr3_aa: ASSKVVQETQY

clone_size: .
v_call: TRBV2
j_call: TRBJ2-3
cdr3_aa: ASRGSGASTDTQY

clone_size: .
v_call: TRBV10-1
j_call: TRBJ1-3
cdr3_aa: ASRGQPASSGNTIY

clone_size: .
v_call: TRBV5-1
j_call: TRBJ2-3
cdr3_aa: ASSLRLAGGPGLSTDTQY

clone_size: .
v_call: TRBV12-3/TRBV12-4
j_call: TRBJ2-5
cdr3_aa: ASSLGQGETQY

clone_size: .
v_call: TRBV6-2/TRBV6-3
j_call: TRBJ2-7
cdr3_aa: ASSSRRDRAYEQY

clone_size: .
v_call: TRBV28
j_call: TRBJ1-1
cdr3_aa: ASSLFGTAMNTEAF

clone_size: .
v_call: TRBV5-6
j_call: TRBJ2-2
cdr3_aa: ASSLRGLVTGELF

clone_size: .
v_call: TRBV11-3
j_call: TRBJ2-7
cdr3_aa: ASSLGGSGTSSKQY

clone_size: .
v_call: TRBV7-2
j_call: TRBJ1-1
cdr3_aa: ASSSGQRAEAF

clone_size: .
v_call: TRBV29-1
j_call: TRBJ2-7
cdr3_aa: SAAWTSAYEQY

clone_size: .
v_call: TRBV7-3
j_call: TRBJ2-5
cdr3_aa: ASSPDRDETQY

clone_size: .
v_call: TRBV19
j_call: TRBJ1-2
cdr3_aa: ASKGWSNYGYT

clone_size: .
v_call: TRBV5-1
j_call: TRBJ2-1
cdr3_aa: ASSTSTGSSYNEQF

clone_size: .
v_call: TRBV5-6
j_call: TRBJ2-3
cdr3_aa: ASSLVAGADTQY

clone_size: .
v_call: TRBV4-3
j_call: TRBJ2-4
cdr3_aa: ASSQTISGGVENIQY

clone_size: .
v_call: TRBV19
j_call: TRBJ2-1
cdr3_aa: ASSRQGTDNEQF

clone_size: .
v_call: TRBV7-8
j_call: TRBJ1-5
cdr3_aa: ASSSPNQPQH